This record concerns one T cell receptor (beta chain) sequence. The antigen it binds to is not known. No base quality values were provided; no much bigger clone lies one nucleotide off. Deep-resolution immunoSEQ TCR-beta sequencing was performed on DNA from uncultured naive and memory CD4+ T cells. For the original study's pipeline: During preprocessing, nonproductive sequences were removed, as were CDR3s that did not start with C, did not end with F or W, or were shorter than 7 amino acids. Cultured and uncultured naive and memory CD4+ repertoires were searched for previously identified spike- and CEF-reactive CDR3s. After three terminal residues were trimmed from each end, CDR3 homology was quantified as pairwise Levenshtein distance using the stringdist R package. TCRdb's version of the immuneACCESS table is confined to in-frame rearrangements and falls short of the full clone set. An unresolved V gene accounts for under half of the shortfall where checked; the remainder is of unknown origin. V, J and clone size reflect that table, while D and trimming were determined from the DNA. This sample has about 59,000 clones in its table, and more than 80% of those were observed once. The ten largest clones capture approximately 1.4% of the sample.

These data are taken from a study of CD4 T cells in relation to SARS-CoV-2 and coronaviruses (dated by TCRdb to the early 2020s). In the study overall: Shared crossreactive spike epitopes were mapped to their HLA restriction using patient-derived lymphoblastoid cell lines. At the level of individual TCR clonotypes, the study evaluated whether memory CD4+ T cells crossreact between the spike proteins of SARS-CoV-2 and those of common cold coronaviruses. The Adaptive Biotechnologies TCR-sequencing kit was used to sequence samples from three pre-COVID donors and the naive versus memory experiments, while other data came from Illumina-based sequencing. A different, Illumina-based TCR-beta assay was used to sequence expansion assays from other donors in the study.

What the work shows at the level of the full study, not this receptor alone: Pre-pandemic and post-infection samples were not both contributed by any donor, so tracing of the source of pre-existing responses was limited. Crossreactivity analysis centred on spike protein, so crossreactivity against other viral proteins was not assessed. Memory CD4+ clonotypes crossrecognizing SARS-CoV-2 and at least one common cold coronavirus spike were found in approximately 60% of donors. Compared with monoreactive clones, crossreactive clones had significantly weaker SARS-CoV-2-driven expansion, a result consistent with antigenic imprinting. Naive versus memory sequencing indicated that memory recall responses, rather than primary responses primed during culture, are detected by the assay. Small numbers of patients and of tested TCRs were a limitation of the study.

CD4+ T cells from unexposed donors were collected before the COVID-19 pandemic (2011-2018). Naive and memory CD4+ T cells were separated from cryopreserved PBMCs through CD4 enrichment, which was followed by EasySep naive CD4+ T cell enrichment. Leukapheresis product for the unexposed donors was bought commercially. Ficoll-Paque PLUS gradient centrifugation was used to isolate PBMCs from either whole blood or leukapheresis product. The PBMCs went either fresh into the expansion assay or into cryopreservation at -140 degrees C. The QIAamp Micro DNA Kit was used to extract genomic DNA from the CD4+ T cells. The specimen was memory CD4+ T cells from PBMCs. What the cell subset or site label conveys for this sample: memory (non-naive) CD4+ T cells. This receptor was taken from a human donor in good health.

The CDR3 amino acid sequence is: CASSLNPGDTQYF. The DNA sequence follows: TGTGCCAGCAGCTTAAATCCGGGTGATACGCAGTATTTT. The sequence links TRBV7-7 to TRBJ2-3, with an unclear D gene assignment. Reading from cysteine to phenylalanine, the CDR3 counts 13 amino acids. The kept DNA is CDR3 alone, 39 bases in frame from the first base. The trim is 2 bases for V and 6 bases for J, with a gap of 9 bases between the germline ends. CDR1 and CDR2 are read off the germline V gene (reference sequence) as SSHAT and FNYEAQ.